The present T cell receptor (beta chain) was sequenced within a study of shared clonotypes between healthy human individuals. Only CD45RO-negative cells positively selected for CCR7 counted as naive CD8 cells, so terminally differentiated effector memory CD45RA+ cells were excluded. This CDR3 contains 13 residues. The V end was cut by 0 bases, the J end by 4 bases, with 9 bases between. Germline lookup yields CDR1 GTSNPN and CDR2 SVGIG (reference sequence). Study-wide results and caveats: Generally, naive subsets came out with larger estimated richness than memory subsets. Some clonotypes were shared by all four sorted-subset donors, while others were not shared. The non-shared ones had lower generation probabilities than the shared ones.

Repertoires were generated with immunoSEQ multiplex PCR, while TCRdb's copy carries only in-frame clones and drops some. The table shows around 560,000 clones, with about 95% occurring only once. This clone appeared a single time. The antigen remains unidentified. Sequences were obtained from naive CD8+ T cells sorted from blood. This sequence originates from a woman aged 30 to 39 in good health. This chain uses TRBV30 with TRBJ2-5; D remains ambiguous. CDR3 nucleotides: TGTGCCTGGAGTGTCAACGGCGGAGAGACCCAGTACTTC. It codes for CAWSVNGGETQYF.